This entry lists 28 T cell receptor beta chains sequenced from one sample in a study of siplizumab effects on memory and regulatory T cells (dated by TCRdb to the late 2010s). Libraries were built with the immunoSEQ multiplex PCR assay. TCRdb's version of the immuneACCESS table is confined to in-frame rearrangements and falls short of the full clone set. An unresolved V gene accounts for under half of the shortfall where checked; the remainder is of unknown origin. The sample table lists 98,000 or so clones, 85% to 95% of them with a count of one. Of the sample, around 0.62% is held by the ten largest clones. Sequenced sample: Tregs sorted from blood. These receptors all come from a human donor in good health.

The chain uses TRBV6-5 and TRBJ1-5; D perhaps matches TRBD1 (6 bases). Germline values: CDR1 MNHEY, CDR2 SVGAGI. The ends were cut back, 6 bases at V and 0 bases at J, with 12 bases in the middle. This CDR3 spans 15 amino acids. The CDR3 loop is CASRAGGHSNQPQHF. In DNA, the CDR3 is TGTGCCAGCAGAGCCGGGGGGCATAGCAATCAGCCCCAGCATTTT.

This clone was detected only once. The chain has TRBV6-5 and TRBJ2-5, with unresolved D. CDR1 is MNHEY and CDR2 is SVGAGI in the germline V gene. The CDR3 has 14 residues. With 5 bases removed from V and 2 bases from J, the gap between germline ends came to 12 bases. The CDR3: CASSRSNLQETQYF. CDR3 in DNA: TGTGCCAGCAGTCGGTCAAACCTTCAAGAGACCCAGTACTTC.

The chain couples TRBV19 to TRBJ2-3; D is uncertain. The CDR3 consists of 12 residues. Germline CDR1 reads LNHDA; CDR2 reads SQIVND (reference sequence). The ends were cut back, 3 bases at V and 4 bases at J, with 5 bases in the middle. The CDR3 nucleotides read TGTGCCAGTAGTATTAGGTCAGATACGCAGTATTTT. Translating it yields CASSIRSDTQYF.

This clone was seen a single time. V usage is TRBV5-1 and J usage is TRBJ1-4, with D possibly being TRBD1 (5 bases). The V end was cut by 0 bases, the J end by 5 bases, with 8 bases between. Germline lookup yields CDR1 SGHRS and CDR2 YFSETQ. This CDR3 has 14 residues. CDR3 in amino acids: CASSLAGGNEKLFF. The DNA for the CDR3 is TGCGCCAGCAGCTTGGCGGGGGGAAATGAAAAACTGTTTTTT.

CDR3 region: CASSLVASGSTDTQYF. The CDR3 DNA reads as TGTGCCAGCAGCTTGGTGGCTAGCGGGAGCACAGATACGCAGTATTTT. The rearrangement joins TRBV5-4 to TRBJ2-3, with TRBD2 identical over 8 bases. V was clipped by 0 bases and J by 0 bases; unmatched bases: 3. CDR1 is SGHNT, CDR2 YYREEE, per germline (reference sequence). The CDR3 has 16 amino acids.

This clone showed up just once. The chain employs TRBV7-2 and TRBJ2-2; D is unresolved. The CDR3 extends over 15 amino acids. CDR1 SGHTA and CDR2 FQGNSA come from the germline V gene. The V end was cut by 8 bases, the J end by 3 bases, with 16 bases between. CDR3 in amino acids: CASRKEALDTGELFF. In nucleotides, the CDR3 is TGTGCCAGCCGGAAAGAGGCTTTGGACACCGGGGAGCTGTTTTTT.

As regards this clone: One end of the junction fails to match germline, which may point to a read error. The chain uses TRBV2 and TRBJ2-1; D is possibly TRBD2 (5 bases). From germline, CDR1 is SNHLY and CDR2 FYNNEI. This CDR3 region has 14 residues. For the CDR3, the DNA is TGTGCCAGCAGTGAAGTCTCGCGGGCGAATGAGCGGTTCTTC. Translated: CASSEVSRANERFF.

Only one count was recorded for this clone. The J gene is TRBJ1-5, the V gene TRBV6-5; D perhaps matches TRBD1 (5 bases). Germline CDR1 is MNHEY and CDR2 is SVGAGI. Trimming stripped 5 bases from V and 7 bases from J, with 12 bases between. This CDR3 comprises 13 residues. This chain's CDR3 is CASSGGASQPQHF. The CDR3 DNA sequence: TGTGCCAGCAGTGGTGGGGCGAGCCAGCCCCAGCATTTT.

V is TRBV9 and J is TRBJ1-2; no reliable D call. The CDR3 loop spans 14 amino acids. The V gene lost 4 bases and the J gene lost 0 bases, with 10 bases spanning the gap. Germline V gene data show CDR1 as SGDLS and CDR2 as YYNGEE. CDR3 in amino acids: CASSSRRSNYGYTF. The CDR3, as DNA: TGTGCCAGCAGCTCCCGCAGGTCTAACTATGGCTACACCTTC.

The chain combines TRBV30 with TRBJ1-1; D gene uncertain. Germline V gene lookup returns CDR1 GTSNPN and CDR2 SVGIG (reference sequence). V dropped 0 bases and J dropped 11 bases, with 10 bases sitting between them. The CDR3 has 11 residues. The CDR3 protein is CAWSVGVEAFF. For the CDR3, the DNA is TGTGCCTGGAGTGTAGGAGTCGAGGCTTTCTTT.

This chain connects TRBV6-1 to TRBJ1-3; D unclear. The CDR3 extends over 14 amino acids. Trimming left V 0 bases short and J 4 bases short, with 7 bases between. Germline V CDR1 and CDR2: MNHNS, SASEGT. DNA for the CDR3: TGTGCCAGCAGTGAAGCCCTCGGGGGAAACACCATATATTTT. Its protein is CASSEALGGNTIYF.

This chain joins TRBV15 and TRBJ2-1, with a tentative D call TRBD1 (5 bases). V lost 0 bases and J 3 bases, leaving 12 bases between the germline ends. The CDR3 consists of 16 residues. In germline, CDR1 is LNHNV, CDR2 YYDKDF (reference sequence). CDR3 nucleotides: TGTGCCACCAGCAGAGATCGACAGACCTACTACAATGAGCAGTTCTTC. Translation gives CATSRDRQTYYNEQFF.

The chain employs TRBV2 and TRBJ1-1, with TRBD1 identical over 7 bases. Germline trimming cut 4 bases from V and 4 bases from J; bases unmatched to any gene: 3. From germline, CDR1 is SNHLY and CDR2 FYNNEI. The CDR3 totals 13 residues. CDR3 amino acids: CASSGPGGTEAFF. The CDR3 region has the DNA TGTGCCAGCAGTGGGCCAGGGGGCACTGAAGCTTTCTTT.

J is TRBJ2-1 and V is TRBV10-1, with D tentatively TRBD2 (6 bases). This CDR3 is 16 amino acids long. Trimming removed 4 bases from V and 5 bases from J, with 18 bases in between. Germline V gives CDR1 WNHNN, CDR2 SYGVQD (reference sequence). In DNA form, the CDR3 reads TGCGCCAGCAGTGTCGGGACTCCAGATGACAACAATGAGCAGTTCTTC. Amino acids: CASSVGTPDDNNEQFF.

The chain recombines TRBV5-1 with TRBJ2-1; no clear D gene. The V gene's germline CDR1 is SGHRS and CDR2 YFSETQ. The CDR3 extends over 16 amino acids. V was cut by 0 bases and J by 0 bases, with 10 bases left in between. This chain's CDR3 is CASSLVLQSSYNEQFF. CDR3 DNA: TGCGCCAGCAGCTTGGTACTACAGAGCTCCTACAATGAGCAGTTCTTC.

The chain combines TRBV5-1 with TRBJ2-2; a weak D match, TRBD1 (5 bases). Germline CDR1 and CDR2: SGHRS and YFSETQ. The V and J ends lost 3 bases and 4 bases respectively, with 13 bases between them. The CDR3 consists of 15 residues. The CDR3 loop is CASSWSRVGTGELFF. The DNA for the CDR3 is TGCGCCAGCAGCTGGTCCAGGGTAGGCACCGGGGAGCTGTTTTTT.

The chain has TRBV2 and TRBJ1-2; D is unclear. The CDR3 has 15 residues. V was shortened by 8 bases and J by 2 bases, with 18 bases between the two germline ends. Germline-derived CDR1 and CDR2 are SNHLY and FYNNEI. CDR3 residues: CASFWKRSSNYGYTF. In DNA form, the CDR3 reads TGTGCCAGCTTTTGGAAGAGATCCTCAAACTATGGCTACACCTTC.

The V call is TRBV6-1, the J call TRBJ2-7; D remains ambiguous. CDR3 length: 13 residues. Germline CDR1 and CDR2: MNHNS and SASEGT. V gave up 5 bases and J gave up 3 bases, with 11 bases separating them. The DNA for the CDR3 is TGTGCCAGCAGTATTAGTTTCGACTACGAGCAGTACTTC. It yields the protein CASSISFDYEQYF.

The rearrangement links TRBV19 to TRBJ1-5, with D unclear. The CDR3 has 14 amino acids. Trimming left V 6 bases short and J 0 bases short, with 9 bases between. Germline V CDR1 and CDR2: LNHDA, SQIVND (reference sequence). The CDR3: CASSPTYSNQPQHF. Here the CDR3 DNA reads TGTGCCAGTAGCCCGACTTATAGCAATCAGCCCCAGCATTTT.

The chain employs TRBV6-6 and TRBJ2-3; D gene uncertain. The ends were cut back, 7 bases at V and 6 bases at J, with 11 bases in the middle. Germline assignment: CDR1 MNHNY and CDR2 SVGAGI (reference sequence). CDR3 length: 12 amino acids. The CDR3 DNA follows: TGTGCCAGCAAAGTCGGGTTGGATACGCAGTATTTT. Translated: CASKVGLDTQYF.

This chain joins TRBV2 and TRBJ2-7, with 7 bases identical to TRBD1. This CDR3 contains 13 residues. Germline assignment: CDR1 SNHLY and CDR2 FYNNEI. The V and J ends lost 4 bases and 2 bases, in that order; junction bases with no gene match: 2. The CDR3 loop is CASSAGQTYEQYF. DNA of the CDR3: TGTGCCAGCAGTGCGGGACAGACCTACGAGCAGTACTTC.

This chain joins TRBV7-3 and TRBJ1-1; the match to TRBD1 covers 9 bases. The CDR3 is 15 amino acids. J gave up 1 base and V 3 bases, and 3 bases lay outside the gene matches. CDR1 is SGHTA and CDR2 is FQGTGA in the germline V gene. Here the CDR3 reads CASSLTGGPNTEAFF. The CDR3 DNA sequence: TGTGCCAGCAGCTTGACAGGGGGGCCGAACACTGAAGCTTTCTTT.

The J gene is TRBJ1-3, the V gene TRBV6-1, with a possible D match to TRBD1 (6 bases). Germline CDR1 MNHNS, CDR2 SASEGT. The CDR3 is 12 amino acids. The V end was cut by 6 bases, the J end by 9 bases, with 12 bases between. For the CDR3, the DNA is TGTGCCAGCAGCCGGACAGTCGGCACCATATATTTT. As protein: CASSRTVGTIYF.

This clone appeared once. V is TRBV5-5 and J is TRBJ1-4; perhaps TRBD1 as D (6 bases). The V and J ends lost 3 bases and 7 bases respectively, with 13 bases between them. Germline-derived CDR1 and CDR2 are SGHKS and YYEKEE (reference sequence). CDR3 length equals 14 residues. The CDR3 sequence is CASSSRDKGEKLFF. DNA of the CDR3: TGTGCCAGCAGCTCCCGGGACAAGGGTGAAAAACTGTTTTTT.

The chain couples TRBV6-5 to TRBJ1-3; D remains ambiguous. The germline CDR1 and CDR2 sequences are MNHEY and SVGAGI. The CDR3 is 15 amino acids. The germline V and J ends were trimmed by 0 bases and 0 bases, with 6 bases remaining between them. The CDR3 DNA reads TGTGCCAGCAGTTACTCGGCCCTCTCTGGAAACACCATATATTTT. As protein: CASSYSALSGNTIYF.

The V call is TRBV6-6, the J call TRBJ2-7; D remains ambiguous. V lost 0 bases to trimming and J lost 4 bases, with 13 bases between them. Germline V CDR1 and CDR2: MNHNY, SVGAGI (reference sequence). This CDR3 spans 15 amino acids. The CDR3 region is CASSYSAGSGYEQYF. DNA of the CDR3: TGTGCCAGCAGTTACTCGGCAGGCTCGGGTTACGAGCAGTACTTC.

This clone was counted between two and nine times. V gene TRBV19 combines with J gene TRBJ1-2; 7 bases agree with TRBD1. This CDR3 comprises 16 residues. The junction had 15 bases not matched to a gene; V was cut back by 5 bases and J by 6 bases. CDR1 is LNHDA and CDR2 is SQIVND in the germline V gene (reference sequence). The CDR3: CASSPSPRRDSHGYTF. DNA of the CDR3: TGTGCCAGTAGTCCTTCCCCCCGCCGGGACAGCCATGGCTACACCTTC. The whole variable domain, filled in from reference TRBV19 and TRBJ1-2, reads DGGITQSPKYLFRKEGQNVTLSCEQNLNHDAMYWYRQDPGQGLRLIYYSQIVNDFQKGDIAEGYSVSREKKESFPLTVTSAQKNPTAFYLCASSPSPRRDSHGYTFGSGTRLTVV.

This clone appeared once. The chain carries TRBV19 and TRBJ2-2; D is unclear. The CDR3 totals 14 residues. The V end was cut by 0 bases, the J end by 5 bases, with 7 bases between. The germline V gene has CDR1 LNHDA and CDR2 SQIVND (reference sequence). The CDR3 DNA reads as TGTGCCAGTAGTATAGATATCAGTACCGGGGAGCTGTTTTTT. Translated: CASSIDISTGELFF.